The following is a T cell receptor (beta chain) sequence with its context. This entry belongs to a study of T-cell memory formation after mild COVID-19. The CDR3 extends over 12 amino acids. Germline V gene sequence: CDR1 SEHNR, CDR2 FQNEAQ (reference sequence). Trimming took off 4 bases at V and 13 bases at J, with 13 bases between the two ends. From the 5' RACE reads, TCRdb called clonotypes with MiXCR, one entry per CDR3 protein. The repertoire holds just under 350,000 distinct CDR3 sequences, with approximately 12% as singletons. The sequenced material came from PBMCs or a T cell subset sorted from them (not recorded which). The sequence came from a man between 18 and 29 years old who had mild COVID-19 (a few samples of this study predate the infection). Cell type and time point are not known. This sequence joins TRBV7-9 and TRBJ2-2; D is possibly TRBD2 (6 bases). In DNA form, the CDR3 reads TGTGCCAGCAGCTCTCAACCCGGGAGGCTGTTTTTT. This codes for CASSSQPGRLFF.